The 12 T cell receptor beta chains in this list originate from one sample, sequenced in a study of blood T cells in healthy people across ages. Primers used in a second PCR of roughly 7 to 11 cycles were a sample-barcoded 5' primer and a J-beta primer mix. TCRdb independently ran MiXCR on the 5' RACE reads; one entry per CDR3 protein. Counted here are 700,000 or so distinct CDR3 sequences, about 24% occurring once; the ten biggest clones make up about 22%. Sequences were obtained from blood. The origin of the receptors is a man aged 65 to 79 in good health.

CDR3 coding DNA: TGTGCCAGCTCACTCGCTGGACAGGGAGGGTCCTATAATTCACCCCTCCACTTT. It specifies CASSLAGQGGSYNSPLHF. V is TRBV18 and J is TRBJ1-6; 8 bases are shared with TRBD1. The CDR3 is 18 amino acids. Germline assignment: CDR1 KGHSH and CDR2 LQKENI. Trimming removed 4 bases from V and 1 base from J; junction bases left unmatched: 9. Full variable domain (rest looked up from reference TRBV18 and TRBJ1-6): NAGVMQNPRHLVRRRGQEARLRCSPMKGHSHVYWYRQLPEEGLKFMVYLQKENIIDESGMPKERFSAEFPKEGPSILRIQQVVRGDSAAYFCASSLAGQGGSYNSPLHFGNGTRLTVT.

The chain is built from TRBV12-5 and TRBJ2-5; a weak D match, TRBD2 (6 bases). The DNA end favors TRBJ2-1, so the J call may be wrong. In germline, CDR1 is LGHNT, CDR2 FRNRAP. The CDR3 is made up of 12 amino acids. The DNA for the CDR3 is TGTGCTAGTGGCCTACGGGGGTATGAGCAGTTCTTC. Encoded protein: CASGLRGYEQFF.

The table lists this clonotype with a count of one. The chain recombines TRBV28 with TRBJ2-2; D gene unclear. Germline loops: CDR1 MDHEN, CDR2 SYDVKM. V was shortened by 3 bases and J by 9 bases, with 14 bases between the two germline ends. The CDR3 has 14 residues. Written as DNA, the CDR3 is TGTGCCAGCAGTTTTCCGACACAGCCTTGGGAGCTGTTTTTT. Translated: CASSFPTQPWELFF. Together with reference TRBV28 and TRBJ2-2, the CDR3 gives the full variable domain: DVKVTQSSRYLVKRTGEKVFLECVQDMDHENMFWYRQDPGLGLRLIYFSYDVKMKEKGDIPEGYSVSREKKERFSLILESASTNQTSMYLCASSFPTQPWELFFGEGSRLTVL.

This clonotype has just a few counts. The genes are TRBV5-6 and TRBJ1-4; 9 bases agree with TRBD1. This CDR3 comprises 15 residues. From germline, CDR1 is SGHDT and CDR2 YYEEEE. V was pared by 4 bases and J by 6 bases, with 7 bases of the junction left unmatched. CDR3 nucleotides: TGTGCCAGCAGCCCCTGGACAGGGGCATATGAAAAACTGTTTTTT. Translated: CASSPWTGAYEKLFF.

The chain combines TRBV21-1 with TRBJ2-7; the D call of TRBD1 is as the table states it, not checked on the DNA. TRBV21-1 is termed a pseudogene. CDR3 size: 16 residues. The chain's CDR3 is CASSKDPGTAVYEQYF. CDR3 bases: TGTGCCAGCAGCAAAGACCCTGGGACAGCCGTCTACGAGCAGTACTTC.

Comments on this clonotype: An end of the junction differs from the germline gene, which may be a read error. The chain couples TRBV5-1 to TRBJ2-2; a weak D match, TRBD1 (7 bases). CDR1 SGHRS and CDR2 YFSETQ come from the germline V gene. CDR3 length equals 15 residues. CDR3 protein: CVSSLHRGGTGELFF. Here the CDR3 DNA reads TGCGTCAGCAGCTTGCACAGGGGAGGAACCGGGGAGCTGTTTTTT.

The sample holds one count of this clonotype. A far bigger clonotype differs at one base, so this is likely a read error. The V and J genes are TRBV14 and TRBJ2-7; D not certain. Germline V gene data show CDR1 as SGHDN and CDR2 as FVKESK. V lost 5 bases and J lost 0, with 5 bases in between. This CDR3 comprises 12 residues. As DNA, the CDR3 is TGTGCCAGCAGCACGCGCTCCTACGAGCAGTACTTC. It yields the protein CASSTRSYEQYF.

This clonotype was observed at least ten times. The V and J genes are TRBV28 and TRBJ2-1, with D perhaps assigned TRBD1 or TRBD2 (6 bases each). The ends were cut back, 6 bases at V and 2 bases at J, with 11 bases in the middle. CDR1 MDHEN and CDR2 SYDVKM come from the germline V gene. The CDR3 runs 14 residues. CDR3: CASRLGGPYNEQFF. The CDR3 DNA sequence: TGTGCCAGCAGGCTCGGGGGCCCCTACAATGAGCAGTTCTTC.

This clonotype showed up just a few times. The chain has TRBV20-1 and TRBJ2-3; a possible D gene is TRBD1 (5 bases). Between the trimmed V and J ends, which lost 0 bases and 1 base, there was a span of 11 bases. The CDR3 has 15 amino acids. Germline CDR1 DFQATT, CDR2 SNEGSKA (reference sequence). CDR3 loop: CSARDPRQRTDTQYF. CDR3 bases: TGCAGTGCTAGAGATCCCCGACAGCGCACAGATACGCAGTATTTT.

This clonotype was seen repeatedly, ten times or more. CDR3 DNA: TGTGCCAGCACGCTCCGGGTGAGGGGTAATGAAAAACTGTTTTTT. Encoded protein: CASTLRVRGNEKLFF. The chain recombines TRBV12-3 or TRBV12-4 with TRBJ1-4, with D perhaps matching TRBD1 (5 bases). The CDR3 loop spans 15 amino acids. V lost 7 bases and J 4 bases, leaving 16 bases between the germline ends.

This clonotype has only a few counts. The chain employs TRBV10-3 and TRBJ1-1; 11 positions match TRBD1. The J segment lost 6 bases and the V segment lost 10 bases, leaving 10 bases of the junction unmatched. The CDR3 runs to 14 residues. Germline assignment: CDR1 ENHRY and CDR2 SYGVKD. Written as DNA, the CDR3 is TGTGCCACCGCGCCGGGACAGGGGGGGTCTGAAGCTTTCTTT. Translated, it gives CATAPGQGGSEAFF.

V is TRBV7-9 and J is TRBJ1-4; a weak D match, TRBD1 (5 bases). The germline CDR1 and CDR2 sequences are SEHNR and FQNEAQ (reference sequence). V was trimmed by 3 bases and J by 8 bases, leaving 13 bases between them. The CDR3 contains 14 residues. The CDR3 DNA sequence: TGTGCCAGCAGCTTGGACATAAGACAAGAAAAACTGTTTTTT. Residues: CASSLDIRQEKLFF.